This T cell receptor beta chain stems from a study of early T cells in non-severe SARS-CoV-2 infection. Individual cDNA molecules carried attached unique molecular identifiers. TCRdb recomputed calls from the 5' RACE reads with MiXCR, one row per CDR3 protein. The top ten clones hold under 10% of a sample with tens of thousands of distinct CDR3 sequences, 10% of them seen once. The sample in question was whole blood, obtained at baseline. This clonotype was obtained from an adult who was a healthcare worker with PCR-confirmed SARS-CoV-2 infection or an uninfected control (not recorded which).

The CDR3 DNA reads TGTGCCATCAGTGGAGCAGCGGGAGAGACCCAGTACTTC. Encoded protein: CAISGAAGETQYF. The chain has TRBV10-3 and TRBJ2-5, with a tentative D call TRBD2 (6 bases). The CDR3 extends over 13 amino acids. The V end was cut by 4 bases, the J end by 4 bases, with 10 bases between. The V gene's germline CDR1 is ENHRY and CDR2 SYGVKD.